The rows below give T cell receptor beta chains drawn from one sample of a study of naive and memory T cell subsets. Using its own MiXCR run on the UMI-ligation and nested PCR reads, TCRdb lists one record per CDR3 protein. Found here are around 130,000 distinct CDR3 sequences, approximately 37% of them singletons; the top ten hold approximately 0.87%. The sequenced sample was central memory CD4+ T cells from blood. Receptors originate from a human donor in good health. Both conserved end residues are part of each CDR3. The D gene is left open where the match is weak. Expanded clones are given a class, and other clones once, few, many or no size at all.

TRBV29-1	TRBJ1-1	NA	NA	CSVLYQGLEAFF	TGCAGCGTTTTATACCAGGGCCTTGAAGCTTTCTTT
TRBV29-1	TRBJ2-3	few	NA	CSALGPVPDTQYF	TGCAGCGCCCTGGGACCCGTGCCCGATACGCAGTATTTT
TRBV2	TRBJ2-3	NA	TRBD2	CASSPRGRADTQYF	TGTGCCAGCAGCCCCCGCGGGAGGGCAGATACGCAGTATTTT
TRBV28	TRBJ2-3	few	NA	CASSGPSRVF	TGTGCCAGCAGTGGGCCTAGCCGCGTTTTT
TRBV3-1	TRBJ2-1	few	NA	CASSHGTGLSNEQFF	TGTGCCAGCAGCCATGGCACAGGGCTATCCAATGAGCAGTTCTTC
TRBV6-5	TRBJ2-1	NA	TRBD2	CASRGVAGVSNEQFF	TGTGCCAGCCGGGGGGTAGCGGGAGTTAGCAATGAGCAGTTCTTC
TRBV12-3/TRBV12-4	TRBJ2-7	NA	NA	CASSPRAAYEQYF	TGTGCCAGCAGTCCGCGGGCCGCCTACGAGCAGTACTTC
TRBV7-9	TRBJ2-1	many	TRBD2	CASSSRTSGDVRKDNEQFF	TGTGCCAGCAGCTCGCGGACTAGCGGGGACGTTAGAAAGGACAATGAGCAGTTCTTC
TRBV24-1	TRBJ2-7	many	NA	CATVFRDLGPYEQYF	TGTGCCACCGTTTTCCGGGACTTAGGACCTTACGAGCAGTACTTC
TRBV5-5	TRBJ2-5	NA	NA	CASSFGQNRETQYF	TGTGCCAGCAGCTTCGGGCAGAACCGAGAGACCCAGTACTTC
TRBV15	TRBJ2-1	NA	TRBD2	CATSTSGTSYNEQFF	TGTGCCACCAGCACTAGCGGGACCTCCTACAATGAGCAGTTCTTC
TRBV29-1	TRBJ2-2	few	NA	CSAFSTGTGFGTGELFF	TGCAGCGCCTTTAGTACAGGGACGGGTTTTGGGACCGGGGAGCTGTTTTTT